Listed here are 30 T cell receptor beta chains from one sample, sequenced in a study of cytomegalovirus exposure and HLA in healthy donors. PCR amplification relied on 60 Vbeta primers (plus 13 Jbeta primers). Sequencing used immunoSEQ multiplex PCR; TCRdb keeps in-frame clones, though not all of them. The table shows 130,000 to 150,000 clones, with less than 85% occurring only once. Material for sequencing was PBMCs. The receptors were sampled from a man aged 35-49 years in good health and CMV-seropositive.

The chain is built from TRBV29-1 and TRBJ1-2; D uncertain. V shed 2 bases and J shed 3 bases, with 10 bases lying between them. The CDR3 consists of 13 residues. CDR1 is SQVTM and CDR2 is ANQGSEA in the germline V gene. The CDR3 DNA sequence: TGCAGCGTTGAATTACAGAGATACTATGGCTACACCTTC. Protein sequence: CSVELQRYYGYTF.

This chain links TRBV10-3 with TRBJ2-7; 9 bases match TRBD2. The CDR3 consists of 15 residues. Germline V CDR1 and CDR2: ENHRY, SYGVKD. The J segment lost 5 bases and the V segment lost 4 bases, leaving 9 bases of the junction unmatched. The CDR3 sequence is CAISGGAGGMNEQYF. CDR3 coding DNA: TGTGCCATCAGTGGAGGAGCGGGGGGCATGAACGAGCAGTACTTC.

The chain joins TRBV28 to TRBJ2-5; TRBD2 aligns across 7 bases. Germline loops: CDR1 MDHEN, CDR2 SYDVKM. Germline trimming cut 7 bases from V and 9 bases from J; bases unmatched to any gene: 14. CDR3 length: 14 residues. The DNA for the CDR3 is TGTGCCAGCACCGCGACCGGGAGGCCTTCGTCCCAGTACTTC. Residues: CASTATGRPSSQYF.

J is TRBJ1-2 and V is TRBV19; TRBD1 matches 11 bases. From germline, CDR1 is LNHDA and CDR2 SQIVND (reference sequence). This CDR3 is built from 15 residues. V shed 5 bases, J shed 8 bases, and the junction held 10 bases outside the gene matches. The CDR3 region is CASSPRTGGGEGYTF. DNA for the CDR3: TGTGCCAGTAGTCCCAGGACAGGGGGCGGAGAGGGCTACACCTTC.

For the CDR3, the DNA is TGCGCCAGCAGTGGTGGCACTTCCCGGGGGAATGAGCAGTTCTTC. It codes for CASSGGTSRGNEQFF. The chain carries TRBV10-2 and TRBJ2-1; D is possibly TRBD2 (6 bases). Germline CDR1 is WSHSY and CDR2 is SAAADI. V shed 4 bases and J shed 7 bases, with 17 bases lying between them. This CDR3 region has 15 residues.

The CDR3 reads CASSPRWMNTEAFF. The CDR3 nucleotides read TGTGCCAGCAGTCCGAGGTGGATGAACACTGAAGCTTTCTTT. This chain uses TRBV6-5 with TRBJ1-1; D ambiguous. Trimming took off 5 bases at V and 0 bases at J, with 10 bases between the two ends. Germline CDR1 and CDR2: MNHEY and SVGAGI. The CDR3 is 14 amino acids.

The chain has TRBV5-4 and TRBJ1-1; the D gene is possibly TRBD1 (6 bases). V was cut by 0 bases and J by 8 bases, with 11 bases left in between. The germline CDR1 and CDR2 sequences are SGHNT and YYREEE (reference sequence). The length of the CDR3 is 13 residues. The CDR3 nucleotides read TGTGCCAGCAGCTTGGGATCCGGGACAGAAGCTTTCTTT. Translation gives CASSLGSGTEAFF.

The chain has TRBV29-1 and TRBJ2-5; 10 bases agree with TRBD1. Germline V gene sequence: CDR1 SQVTM, CDR2 ANQGSEA. After removal of 8 bases from V and 5 bases from J, the junction contained 11 bases not matched to a gene. This CDR3 contains 14 residues. CDR3 bases: TGCAGCCTCTTAGACAGGGGGCGGGAGGAGACCCAGTACTTC. Amino acids: CSLLDRGREETQYF.

CDR3 nucleotides: TGTGCCAGCAGTGAGGTCGGGTTCGACACTGAAGCTTTCTTT. It specifies CASSEVGFDTEAFF. The rearrangement joins TRBV2 to TRBJ1-1; D not resolved. Germline V gene lookup returns CDR1 SNHLY and CDR2 FYNNEI. This CDR3 comprises 14 residues. V was clipped by 3 bases and J by 3 bases, with 11 bases between them.

V and J are TRBV19 and TRBJ2-1, with 8 bases aligning to TRBD2. The CDR3 totals 17 residues. V gave up 0 bases and J gave up 7 bases; unmatched junction bases: 11. The V gene's germline CDR1 is LNHDA and CDR2 SQIVND (reference sequence). CDR3 coding DNA: TGTGCCAGTAGTATAGATTCCTCAGCGGGAGCTTTGAATGAGCAGTTCTTC. This translates into CASSIDSSAGALNEQFF.

V usage is TRBV19 and J usage is TRBJ1-2; TRBD1 is a possible D gene (6 bases). The V end was cut by 8 bases, the J end by 0 bases, with 10 bases between. CDR3 length equals 13 residues. Germline V CDR1 and CDR2: LNHDA, SQIVND (reference sequence). This chain's CDR3 is CASRRDTNYGYTF. The CDR3 coding sequence is TGTGCCAGTCGCCGGGACACTAACTATGGCTACACCTTC.

This chain uses TRBV6-1 with TRBJ2-1; the D is unclear. Per the germline V gene, CDR1 is MNHNS and CDR2 is SASEGT. Trimming took off 0 bases at V and 6 bases at J, with 12 bases between the two ends. The CDR3 length is 15 residues. The CDR3 region is CASSEAPRTGNEQFF. CDR3 bases: TGTGCCAGCAGTGAAGCCCCCCGAACGGGCAATGAGCAGTTCTTC.

This clone turned up a few times. The genes are TRBV9 and TRBJ2-7; the match to TRBD1 covers 9 bases. With 0 bases clipped from V and 5 bases from J, the junction kept 6 bases outside the gene matches. Per germline, CDR1 SGDLS and CDR2 YYNGEE. The CDR3 contains 15 residues. CDR3 sequence (DNA): TGTGCCAGCAGCGTAGGGGACAGGGTGGGCGACGAGCAGTACTTC. Encoded protein: CASSVGDRVGDEQYF. The full variable domain, its missing parts supplied by reference TRBV9 and TRBJ2-7, is DSGVTQTPKHLITATGQRVTLRCSPRSGDLSVYWYQQSLDQGLQFLIQYYNGEERAKGNILERFSAQQFPDLHSELNLSSLELGDSALYFCASSVGDRVGDEQYFGPGTRLTVT.

The genes are TRBV29-1 and TRBJ2-7, with TRBD1 as a possible D gene (6 bases). The V gene lost 5 bases and the J gene lost 7 bases, with 12 bases spanning the gap. The CDR3 covers 11 residues. CDR1 is SQVTM and CDR2 is ANQGSEA in the germline V gene. CDR3 sequence reads: CSVSHTGEQYF. DNA of the CDR3: TGCAGCGTTAGTCACACAGGGGAGCAGTACTTC.

The chain carries TRBV15 and TRBJ1-4; TRBD1 matches 7 bases. J gave up 7 bases and V 5 bases, and 7 bases lay outside the gene matches. CDR1 and CDR2 (germline): LNHNV, YYDKDF (reference sequence). This CDR3 contains 14 residues. DNA for the CDR3: TGTGCCACCAGCTCCTACAGGGGTAGTGAAAAACTGTTTTTT. Its protein is CATSSYRGSEKLFF.

This clone appeared a single time. DNA for the CDR3: TGTGCCAGCAGTCTTAGCGGGACTAGCACAGATACGCAGTATTTT. Its translation is CASSLSGTSTDTQYF. The V and J genes are TRBV5-4 and TRBJ2-3; 8 positions agree with TRBD2. The CDR3 has 15 amino acids. V was pared by 5 bases and J by 0 bases, with 5 bases of the junction left unmatched. Germline V gene sequence: CDR1 SGHNT, CDR2 YYREEE (reference sequence).

The gene calls are TRBV4-2 and TRBJ2-3, with a tentative D call TRBD2 (6 bases). This CDR3 has 15 residues. V shed 3 bases and J shed 5 bases, with 15 bases lying between them. The germline V gene has CDR1 LGHNA and CDR2 YNFKEQ. The CDR3 is CASSQRAGSIDTQYF. CDR3 bases: TGTGCCAGCAGCCAGAGAGCGGGTTCAATAGATACGCAGTATTTT.

In this sample, this clone turned up a few times. The chain carries TRBV15 and TRBJ2-7; D is uncertain. The ends were cut back, 0 bases at V and 3 bases at J, with 9 bases in the middle. This CDR3 has 14 amino acids. From germline, CDR1 is LNHNV and CDR2 YYDKDF (reference sequence). This CDR3 reads CATSREQVGYEQYF. The CDR3 bases are TGTGCCACCAGCAGAGAGCAGGTCGGCTACGAGCAGTACTTC.

CDR3: CASSLNRASNTGELFF. The CDR3 coding sequence is TGTGCCAGCAGTCTCAACCGAGCCTCGAACACCGGGGAGCTGTTTTTT. The gene calls are TRBV2 and TRBJ2-2; D not resolved. This CDR3 region has 16 residues. Germline CDR1 reads SNHLY; CDR2 reads FYNNEI. The V end was cut by 5 bases, the J end by 0 bases, with 13 bases between.

The chain couples TRBV30 to TRBJ2-7; 9 bases match TRBD2. V lost 2 bases, J lost 2 bases, and 7 bases stayed unmatched. CDR3 length: 15 residues. Germline V gene sequence: CDR1 GTSNPN, CDR2 SVGIG (reference sequence). The CDR3 is CAWSSPGLAAYEQYF. Here the CDR3 DNA reads TGTGCCTGGAGTTCGCCGGGACTAGCCGCCTACGAGCAGTACTTC.

The chain couples TRBV7-2 to TRBJ1-1; 9 bases line up with TRBD1. The CDR3 runs 15 residues. Germline V gene sequence: CDR1 SGHTA, CDR2 FQGNSA. J lost 4 bases, V lost 4 bases, and 7 bases had no gene match. The CDR3 spells CASSSQGALGTEAFF. Here the CDR3 DNA reads TGTGCCAGCAGCTCACAGGGGGCATTGGGCACTGAAGCTTTCTTT.

J is TRBJ1-5 and V is TRBV10-3; weak D call: TRBD1 (6 bases). V lost 3 bases and J 2 bases, leaving 11 bases between the germline ends. This CDR3 contains 15 residues. The V gene's germline CDR1 is ENHRY and CDR2 SYGVKD. CDR3: CAISEQGTGNQPQHF. CDR3 DNA sequence: TGTGCCATCAGTGAACAGGGAACAGGCAATCAGCCCCAGCATTTT.

V usage is TRBV7-2 and J usage is TRBJ1-3; no reliable D call. Germline loops: CDR1 SGHTA, CDR2 FQGNSA. V was shortened by 3 bases and J by 2 bases, with 11 bases between the two germline ends. There are 15 residues in the CDR3. CDR3 region: CASSFGGATGNTIYF. The CDR3 nucleotides are TGTGCCAGCAGCTTCGGTGGTGCTACTGGAAACACCATATATTTT.

This chain links TRBV5-6 with TRBJ2-7; 11 nucleotides align to TRBD2. The CDR3 spans 16 residues. V dropped 4 bases and J dropped 2; count of bases not matched to a gene: 8. Per germline, CDR1 SGHDT and CDR2 YYEEEE. The CDR3 loop is CASSPDLSGRAYEQYF. CDR3 in DNA: TGTGCCAGCAGCCCGGACCTTAGCGGGAGGGCCTACGAGCAGTACTTC.

The chain uses TRBV5-1 and TRBJ2-7, with D uncertain. The ends were cut back, 2 bases at V and 1 base at J, with 10 bases in the middle. Germline V gives CDR1 SGHRS, CDR2 YFSETQ. This CDR3 is 14 amino acids long. Here the CDR3 reads CASSFDTSSYEQYF. In nucleotides, the CDR3 is TGCGCCAGCAGCTTTGACACTTCTTCCTACGAGCAGTACTTC.

V usage is TRBV25-1 and J usage is TRBJ2-6; 7 bases are shared with TRBD2. CDR1 is MGHDK, CDR2 SYGVNS, per germline. The CDR3 is 18 residues long. The ends lost 7 bases at V and 4 bases at J; junction bases unmatched: 16. CDR3 bases: TGTGCCAGCAAGATTTGGGGGAGGGGAGGGAGAGGGGCCAACGTCCTGACTTTC. Its protein product is CASKIWGRGGRGANVLTF.

Only one count was recorded for this clone. V and J are TRBV6-5 and TRBJ2-2, with D unresolved. Germline V lookup: CDR1 MNHEY, CDR2 SVGAGI. V shed 6 bases and J shed 0 bases, with 8 bases lying between them. The CDR3 consists of 14 residues. DNA for the CDR3: TGTGCCAGCAGAGACTTATCGAACACCGGGGAGCTGTTTTTT. Translation gives CASRDLSNTGELFF.

The chain is built from TRBV7-9 and TRBJ1-1; D remains ambiguous. The CDR3 contains 15 residues. V shed 0 bases and J shed 6 bases, with 14 bases lying between them. CDR1 and CDR2 from the germline V gene are SEHNR and FQNEAQ (reference sequence). The CDR3 is CASSLAVGSIAEAFF. The CDR3, as DNA: TGTGCCAGCAGCTTAGCGGTAGGGAGTATCGCTGAAGCTTTCTTT. The full variable domain, in which reference TRBV7-9 and TRBJ1-1 provide the parts outside the CDR3, is DTGVSQNPRHKITKRGQNVTFRCDPISEHNRLYWYRQTLGQGPEFLTYFQNEAQLEKSRLLSDRFSAERPKGSFSTLEIQRTEQGDSAMYLCASSLAVGSIAEAFFGQGTRLTVV.

The chain links TRBV10-2 to TRBJ1-6, with TRBD1 matching 10 bases. The V gene end was trimmed by 5 bases and the J gene end by 13 bases; junction bases not matched to a gene: 5. Germline V CDR1 and CDR2: WSHSY, SAAADI. This CDR3 spans 13 amino acids. CDR3 region: CASSKGQGTPLHF. Written as DNA, the CDR3 is TGCGCCAGCAGTAAGGGACAGGGGACTCCCCTCCACTTT.

This clone was seen a handful of times. This chain connects TRBV7-9 to TRBJ2-3; 9 positions match TRBD2. Germline V gene sequence: CDR1 SEHNR, CDR2 FQNEAQ (reference sequence). Trimming cost V 8 bases and J 5 bases; bases outside gene matches: 11. The CDR3 totals 15 residues. CDR3 in amino acids: CASLSAGGPLDTQYF. The CDR3 DNA reads as TGTGCCAGCCTCTCCGCGGGAGGGCCCTTAGATACGCAGTATTTT.